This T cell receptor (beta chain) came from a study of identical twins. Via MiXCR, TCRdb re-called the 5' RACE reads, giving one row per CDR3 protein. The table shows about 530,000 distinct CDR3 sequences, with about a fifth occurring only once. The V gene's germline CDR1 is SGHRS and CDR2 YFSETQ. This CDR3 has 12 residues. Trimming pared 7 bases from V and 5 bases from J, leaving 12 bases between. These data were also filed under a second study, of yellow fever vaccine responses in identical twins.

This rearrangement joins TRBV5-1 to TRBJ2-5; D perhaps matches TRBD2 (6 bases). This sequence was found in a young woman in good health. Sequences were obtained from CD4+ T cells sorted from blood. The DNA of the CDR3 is TGCGCCAGCCGGTCGGGAGACGAGACCCAGTACTTC. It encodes CASRSGDETQYF.